The 7 T cell receptor beta chains below come from one sample, sequenced in a study of T cell clusters in autoimmune cytopenias. Some 38,000 genome equivalents of blood DNA were amplified for TRB. Multiplex touch-down PCR amplified TRB using TRB-A and TRB-B pools in one tube. TCRdb derives one entry per CDR3 protein from the multiplex PCR reads, leaving out DNA. Recorded here are some 4,000 distinct CDR3 sequences; the top ten clones represent approximately 11%. Another study also made use of these data, one on T cell repertoires in aging, cancer and after chemotherapy.

Sequencing was performed on peripheral blood. All receptors derive from a human donor in good health.

By frequency, this clonotype is medium-sized (0.01 to 0.1%). This sequence joins TRBV18 and TRBJ2-1; TCRdb lists TRBD1, though no DNA is available to test this call. This CDR3 is 16 amino acids long. The germline V gene has CDR1 KGHSH and CDR2 LQKENI. The CDR3 here is CASSPPSGRNSNEQFF.

The chain uses TRBV6-6 and TRBJ1-2. Germline-derived CDR1 and CDR2 are MNHNY and SVGAGI (reference sequence). CDR3 size: 15 residues. CDR3 loop: CASSSDQLNYRGYTF.

This clonotype shows up as medium-sized by frequency. The chain uses TRBV6-4 and TRBJ2-3. From germline, CDR1 is MRHNA and CDR2 SNTAGT. The CDR3 runs to 13 residues. The CDR3 loop reads CASSDGDLDTQYF.

Measured by frequency, this clonotype is medium-sized (0.01 to 0.1%). This rearrangement joins TRBV19 to TRBJ2-5; the D call from TCRdb, TRBD1, cannot be confirmed without DNA. Germline CDR1 reads LNHDA; CDR2 reads SQIVND (reference sequence). The CDR3 has 14 amino acids. This CDR3 reads CASSLGTDQETQYF.

This clonotype is classed as medium-sized (0.01 to 0.1%) by frequency. J is TRBJ2-3 and V is TRBV7-9; TCRdb returns TRBD1, unconfirmable since there is no DNA. Looked up from germline, CDR1 is SEHNR and CDR2 is FQNEAQ (reference sequence). The CDR3 contains 14 residues. The CDR3 protein is CASSSGQGTDTQYF.

J is TRBJ2-5 and V is TRBV12-3 or TRBV12-4. CDR3 length: 11 residues. The CDR3 loop reads CASSSRETQYF.

This clonotype is deemed medium-sized by its frequency. The rearrangement links TRBV19 to TRBJ2-5; the D call from TCRdb, TRBD1, cannot be confirmed without DNA. The CDR3 loop spans 15 amino acids. Germline V gene sequence: CDR1 LNHDA, CDR2 SQIVND (reference sequence). The CDR3 reads CASSPRTSKGETQYF.